The next 4 T cell receptor beta chains were all read from a single sample in a study of immune evolution from preneoplasia to lung adenocarcinoma. Assay: immunoSEQ multiplex PCR; the TCRdb copy retains only in-frame clones and omits some. The sample carries around 4,500 clones, more than 75% recorded once. The material sequenced was FFPE lung adenocarcinoma in situ tissue. The receptor source for this set is an older person with lung adenocarcinoma.

This chain links TRBV5-1 with TRBJ1-1, with a weak D call TRBD1 (6 bases). This CDR3 region has 14 residues. With 6 bases removed from V and 1 base from J, the gap between germline ends came to 13 bases. Germline loops: CDR1 SGHRS, CDR2 YFSETQ. CDR3 in amino acids: CASTPWGANTEAFF. DNA for the CDR3: TGCGCCAGCACCCCCTGGGGGGCGAACACTGAAGCTTTCTTT. The entire variable domain, with the rest obtained from reference TRBV5-1 and TRBJ1-1, is as follows: KAGVTQTPRYLIKTRGQQVTLSCSPISGHRSVSWYQQTPGQGLQFLFEYFSETQRNKGNFPGRFSGRQFSNSRSEMNVSTLELGDSALYLCASTPWGANTEAFFGQGTRLTVV.

Details on this clone: Mismatch with germline at one junction end may stem from a read error. The CDR3 is CASSKTGTGNNEQFF. As DNA, the CDR3 is TGTGCTAGCAGCAAGACCGGGACCGGAAACAATGAGCAGTTCTTC. The chain links TRBV7-7 to TRBJ2-1; D could derive from TRBD1 or TRBD2 (5 bases each). This CDR3 contains 15 residues. Per germline, CDR1 SSHAT and CDR2 FNYEAQ (reference sequence).

The rearrangement joins TRBV10-2 to TRBJ2-7, with D maybe TRBD2 (6 bases). The length of the CDR3 is 13 residues. V was cut by 8 bases and J by 6 bases, with 17 bases left in between. The germline gives CDR1 WSHSY, CDR2 SAAADI. The CDR3 sequence is CASWSGLGSEQYF. CDR3 nucleotide sequence: TGCGCCAGCTGGAGCGGGTTAGGTAGCGAGCAGTACTTC.

This chain uses TRBV7-2 with TRBJ2-7; TRBD1 is a possible D gene (6 bases). This CDR3 has 14 residues. Germline CDR1 is SGHTA and CDR2 is FQGNSA. V shed 4 bases and J shed 7 bases, with 17 bases lying between them. In DNA form, the CDR3 reads TGTGCCAGCAGCTCTAGTCACAGGGTCGGGGAGCAGTACTTC. It yields the protein CASSSSHRVGEQYF.